By share of the sample, the clone carrying this TCR beta chain is large. The antigen is not known. Trimming stripped 0 bases from V and 3 bases from J, with 9 bases between. CDR1 and CDR2 from the germline V gene are SEHNR and FQNEAQ (reference sequence). The CDR3 has 15 amino acids. The record originates from a study of T cells in localized non-small cell lung cancer. Repertoires were generated with immunoSEQ multiplex PCR, while TCRdb's copy carries only in-frame clones and drops some. The table has around 5,400 clones, around 85% seen once. Points from the study as a whole: Clonality peaked in uninvolved adjacent lung rather than tumor. There were a median roughly 62 of the top 100 tumor clones appearing in adjacent lung. Only one tumor region went through sequencing, so heterogeneity may still be there. A denser population of T cells in blood accompanied longer overall survival.

The chain has TRBV7-9 and TRBJ2-1, with unresolved D. This sequence originates from a woman between 40 and 69 years old with stage II lung adenocarcinoma. The sample consisted of PBMCs, taken before any cancer treatment. This CDR3 reads CASSLALSYYNEQFF. The CDR3 nucleotides read TGTGCCAGCAGCTTAGCGCTGAGCTACTACAATGAGCAGTTCTTC.